This T cell receptor beta chain was identified during a study of T cells in Graves' hyperthyroidism and ophthalmopathy. Study details: Peripheral blood was obtained at initial diagnosis, preceding any treatment. Study-wide results and caveats: Blood also showed most of the thyroid clonotypes that were expanded above 0.001.

Germline V gene data show CDR1 as SEHNR and CDR2 as FQNEAQ (reference sequence). With 1 base removed from V and 8 bases from J, the gap between germline ends came to 6 bases. CDR3 length: 13 residues. A remark on this clonotype: Its antigen is not identified.

TCR beta CDR3 sequences were amplified from RNA transcripts. Researchers ran a first-round RT-PCR on the TCR CDR3 using the HTBI primer set. TCRdb re-analysed the multiplex PCR reads in MiXCR, keeping a single row per CDR3 protein. The repertoire includes around 620,000 distinct CDR3 sequences, about 16% of them detected once, and 3.8% sits in the top ten. J is TRBJ1-6 and V is TRBV7-9; D is ambiguous. The specimen was blood. The sequence was obtained from a woman aged 30 to 39 with Graves' hyperthyroidism. In DNA, the CDR3 is TGTGCCAGCAGCTTAGGCAGTTATTCACCCCTCCACTTT. Translated: CASSLGSYSPLHF. The variable domain in full, with the rest retrieved from reference TRBV7-9 and TRBJ1-6, is DTGVSQNPRHKITKRGQNVTFRCDPISEHNRLYWYRQTLGQGPEFLTYFQNEAQLEKSRLLSDRFSAERPKGSFSTLEIQRTEQGDSAMYLCASSLGSYSPLHFGNGTRLTVT.